One sample yielded the 10 T cell receptor beta chains listed below, sequenced in a study of T cell repertoires in cytomegalovirus infection (dated by TCRdb to about 2019). These reads were obtained on an Illumina HiSeq 1500. TCRdb ran its own pipeline on the public reads, namely fastp trimming at Q25 and MiXCR clone calling, and kept in-frame beta chains. Rows are unified per CDR3 protein, each entry keeping the most common DNA and genes. Across this sample there are roughly 320,000 distinct CDR3 sequences, with 9.5% seen only once. Together, the top ten hold around 4.5% of the sample. Sequenced sample: PBMCs. All receptors derive from a human donor in good health (CMV status not recorded). Some clones in this sample may be carry-over from other donors' samples.

This chain links TRBV7-9 with TRBJ1-3; D unresolved. Germline assignment: CDR1 SEHNR and CDR2 FQNEAQ (reference sequence). CDR3 length: 15 residues. The V end lost 5 bases, the J end lost 0 bases, and 11 bases lay between the germline ends. CDR3 bases: TGTGCCAGCAGCCCCGATGGAGCCTCTGGAAACACCATATATTTT. Translated, it gives CASSPDGASGNTIYF.

The rearrangement uses TRBV10-3 and TRBJ1-2; 9 nucleotides line up with TRBD1. CDR3 length equals 14 residues. The germline V gene encodes CDR1 ENHRY and CDR2 SYGVKD. J was trimmed by 4 bases and V by 9 bases; bases with no gene match: 9. The CDR3 here is CAMGFRDRAYGYTF. CDR3 in DNA: TGTGCCATGGGCTTCCGGGACAGGGCCTATGGCTACACCTTC.

This clonotype has just a few counts. The chain's CDR3 is CASSQGATGPQHF. In DNA form, the CDR3 reads TGTGCCAGCAGTCAGGGTGCCACGGGGCCCCAGCATTTT. V gene TRBV7-3 combines with J gene TRBJ1-5; tentative D call: TRBD1 (5 bases). Germline assignment: CDR1 SGHTA and CDR2 FQGTGA. The CDR3 has 13 residues. V dropped 6 bases and J dropped 9 bases, with 15 bases sitting between them.

This clonotype showed up just a few times. V and J are TRBV6-5 and TRBJ2-7, with TRBD2 identical over 8 bases. This CDR3 has 15 amino acids. Germline V CDR1 and CDR2: MNHEY, SVGAGI. The ends lost 2 bases at V and 3 bases at J; junction bases unmatched: 6. The CDR3 loop reads CASSYLSGTGYEQYF. The CDR3 nucleotides are TGTGCCAGCAGTTACCTTAGCGGGACGGGCTACGAGCAGTACTTC.

This clonotype was seen a few times. The rearrangement uses TRBV15 and TRBJ1-4, with D possibly being TRBD1 (6 bases). The germline gives CDR1 LNHNV, CDR2 YYDKDF (reference sequence). The CDR3 has 13 residues. Trimming shortened V by 8 bases and J by 5 bases, and 12 bases separated the two germline ends. The CDR3 DNA is TGTGCCACCTCGGACAGATGGAATGAAAAACTGTTTTTT. It codes for CATSDRWNEKLFF.

On this clonotype: A read error may explain this, as a much larger clone is one base away. The J gene is TRBJ1-1, the V gene TRBV30; D is perhaps TRBD1 (6 bases). Germline CDR1 and CDR2: GTSNPN and SVGIG (reference sequence). The CDR3 length is 13 residues. CDR3 sequence reads: CVWKGGGNTEAFF. The CDR3 DNA sequence: TGTGTCTGGAAAGGGGGAGGGAACACTGAAGCTTTCTTT.

This clonotype was picked up many times. The V call is TRBV7-9, the J call TRBJ1-2; the D is unclear. The germline CDR1 and CDR2 sequences are SEHNR and FQNEAQ (reference sequence). The CDR3 is made up of 11 amino acids. V was clipped by 8 bases and J by 8 bases, with 12 bases between them. The CDR3 nucleotides read TGTGCCAGCTCCCTCATCAGAGGCTACACCTTC. As protein: CASSLIRGYTF.

This clonotype showed up many times. The chain uses TRBV7-2 and TRBJ2-3, with D perhaps matching TRBD2 (6 bases). Germline CDR1 and CDR2: SGHTA and FQGNSA. This CDR3 region has 16 residues. The V and J ends lost 1 base and 2 bases respectively, with 13 bases between them. The CDR3 bases are TGTGCCAGCAGCTTAGATGGGCGGGGTATCACAGATACGCAGTATTTT. Translating gives CASSLDGRGITDTQYF.

This clonotype was counted many times. This chain joins TRBV7-6 and TRBJ1-1; no firm D call. Trimming took off 1 base at V and 1 base at J, with 7 bases between the two ends. The CDR3 loop spans 14 amino acids. Germline CDR1 reads SGHVS; CDR2 reads FNYEAQ. CDR3 sequence: CASSLEGPNTEAFF. CDR3 DNA sequence: TGTGCCAGCAGCTTAGAGGGCCCGAACACTGAAGCTTTCTTT.

This clonotype has just a few counts. The V and J genes are TRBV4-2 and TRBJ2-7; 10 nucleotides match TRBD1. The CDR3 spans 16 residues. The trim removed 0 bases at V and 2 bases at J, leaving 4 bases unmatched. CDR1 is LGHNA and CDR2 is YNFKEQ in the germline V gene. CDR3 nucleotides: TGTGCCAGCAGCCAAGACCGGACAGGGGGAGCCTACGAGCAGTACTTC. Protein: CASSQDRTGGAYEQYF.